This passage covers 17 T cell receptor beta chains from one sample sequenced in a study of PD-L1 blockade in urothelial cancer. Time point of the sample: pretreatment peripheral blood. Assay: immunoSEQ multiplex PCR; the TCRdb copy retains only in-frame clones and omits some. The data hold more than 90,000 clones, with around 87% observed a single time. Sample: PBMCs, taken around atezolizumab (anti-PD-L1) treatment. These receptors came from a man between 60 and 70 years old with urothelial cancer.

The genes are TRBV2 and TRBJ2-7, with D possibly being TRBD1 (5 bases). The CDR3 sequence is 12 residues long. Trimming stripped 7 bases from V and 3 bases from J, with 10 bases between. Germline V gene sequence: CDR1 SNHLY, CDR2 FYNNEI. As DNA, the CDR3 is TGTGCCAGCAACCCAGGGTTCTACGAGCAGTACTTC. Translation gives CASNPGFYEQYF.

This chain's CDR3 is CASSSGQREKLFF. CDR3 nucleotide sequence: TGTGCCAGCAGCTCGGGACAGAGGGAAAAACTGTTTTTT. The J gene is TRBJ1-4, the V gene TRBV7-2; 7 bases map to TRBD1. V gave up 4 bases and J gave up 8 bases; unmatched junction bases: 4. The germline CDR1 and CDR2 sequences are SGHTA and FQGNSA. This CDR3 contains 13 residues.

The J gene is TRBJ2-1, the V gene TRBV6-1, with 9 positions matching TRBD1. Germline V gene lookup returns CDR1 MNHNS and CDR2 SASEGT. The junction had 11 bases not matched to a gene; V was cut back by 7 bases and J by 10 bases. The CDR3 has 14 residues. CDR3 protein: CASNRGQASGEQFF. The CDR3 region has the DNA TGTGCCAGCAACAGGGGGCAGGCCTCCGGGGAGCAGTTCTTC.

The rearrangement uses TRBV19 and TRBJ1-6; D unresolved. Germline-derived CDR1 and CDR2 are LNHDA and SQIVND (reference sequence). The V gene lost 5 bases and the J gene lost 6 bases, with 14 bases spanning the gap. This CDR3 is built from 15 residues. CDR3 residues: CASSSEGGGNSPLHF. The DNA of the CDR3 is TGTGCCAGTAGTTCCGAGGGCGGAGGTAATTCACCCCTCCACTTT.

CDR3 amino acids: CASSLSGTATNEQFF. CDR3 coding DNA: TGTGCCAGCAGCTTAAGTGGGACAGCCACCAACGAGCAGTTCTTC. The chain joins TRBV5-5 to TRBJ2-1, with 7 bases that match TRBD1. Trimming removed 2 bases from V and 10 bases from J; junction bases left unmatched: 12. The CDR3 extends over 15 amino acids. Germline CDR1 is SGHKS and CDR2 is YYEKEE (reference sequence).

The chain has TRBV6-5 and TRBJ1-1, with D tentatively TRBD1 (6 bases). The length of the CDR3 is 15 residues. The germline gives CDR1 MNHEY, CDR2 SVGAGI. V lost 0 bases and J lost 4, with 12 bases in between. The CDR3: CASSYSGGRGTEAFF. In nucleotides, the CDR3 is TGTGCCAGCAGTTACTCGGGGGGGCGCGGCACTGAAGCTTTCTTT.

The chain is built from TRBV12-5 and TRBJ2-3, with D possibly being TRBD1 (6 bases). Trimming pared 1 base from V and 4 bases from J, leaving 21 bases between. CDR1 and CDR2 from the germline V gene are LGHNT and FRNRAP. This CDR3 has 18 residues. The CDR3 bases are TGTGCTAGTGGTTTGGAGTGGGACATCAACCTTCCCCCAGATACGCAGTATTTT. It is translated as CASGLEWDINLPPDTQYF.

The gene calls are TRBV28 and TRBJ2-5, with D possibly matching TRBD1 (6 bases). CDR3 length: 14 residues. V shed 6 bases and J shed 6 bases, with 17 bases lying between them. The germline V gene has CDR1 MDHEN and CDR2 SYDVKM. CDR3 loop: CASSLPAGTQTQYF. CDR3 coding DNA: TGTGCCAGCAGCCTCCCGGCAGGGACACAGACCCAGTACTTC.

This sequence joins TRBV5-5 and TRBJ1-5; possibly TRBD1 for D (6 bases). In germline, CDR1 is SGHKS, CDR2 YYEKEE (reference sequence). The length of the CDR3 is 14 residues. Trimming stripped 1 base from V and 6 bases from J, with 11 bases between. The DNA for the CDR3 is TGTGCCAGCAGCTTGTACAGGGAAGGTCAGCCCCAGCATTTT. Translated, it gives CASSLYREGQPQHF.

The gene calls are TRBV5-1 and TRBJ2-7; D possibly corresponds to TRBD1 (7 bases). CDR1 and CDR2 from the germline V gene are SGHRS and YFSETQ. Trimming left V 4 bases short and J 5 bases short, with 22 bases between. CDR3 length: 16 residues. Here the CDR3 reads CASSGSTGTAMDEQYF. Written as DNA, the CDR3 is TGCGCCAGCAGCGGATCGACAGGGACTGCTATGGACGAGCAGTACTTC.

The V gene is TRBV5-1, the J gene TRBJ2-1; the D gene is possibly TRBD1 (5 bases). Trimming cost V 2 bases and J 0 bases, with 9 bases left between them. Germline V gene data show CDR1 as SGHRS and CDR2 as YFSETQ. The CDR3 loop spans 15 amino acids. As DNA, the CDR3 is TGCGCCAGCAGCTTTAGACAGCCCTCCTACAATGAGCAGTTCTTC. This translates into CASSFRQPSYNEQFF.

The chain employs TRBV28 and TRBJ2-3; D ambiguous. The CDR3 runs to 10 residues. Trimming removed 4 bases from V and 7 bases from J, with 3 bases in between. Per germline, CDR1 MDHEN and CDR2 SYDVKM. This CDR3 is CASSYNTQYF. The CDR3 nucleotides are TGTGCCAGCAGTTACAATACGCAGTATTTT.

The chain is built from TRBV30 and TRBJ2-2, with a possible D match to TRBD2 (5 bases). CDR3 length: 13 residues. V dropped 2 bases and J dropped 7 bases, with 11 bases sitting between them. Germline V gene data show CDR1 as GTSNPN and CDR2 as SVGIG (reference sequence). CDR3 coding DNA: TGTGCCTGGAGTCGGGGTCGTAGCGGGGAGCTGTTTTTT. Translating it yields CAWSRGRSGELFF.

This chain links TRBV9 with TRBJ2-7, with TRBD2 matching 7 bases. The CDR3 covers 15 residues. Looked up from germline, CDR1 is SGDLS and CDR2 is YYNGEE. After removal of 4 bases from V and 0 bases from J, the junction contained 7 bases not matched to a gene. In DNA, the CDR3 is TGTGCCAGCAGCCCCAGCGGGGAGAGCTCCTACGAGCAGTACTTC. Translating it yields CASSPSGESSYEQYF.

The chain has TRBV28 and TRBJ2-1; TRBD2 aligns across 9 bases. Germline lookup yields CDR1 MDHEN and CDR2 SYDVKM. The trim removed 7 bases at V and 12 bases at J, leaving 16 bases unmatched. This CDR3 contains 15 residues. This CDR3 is CASTTGLARIHAQFF. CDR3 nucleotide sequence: TGTGCCAGCACCACAGGACTAGCGAGGATACACGCGCAGTTCTTC.

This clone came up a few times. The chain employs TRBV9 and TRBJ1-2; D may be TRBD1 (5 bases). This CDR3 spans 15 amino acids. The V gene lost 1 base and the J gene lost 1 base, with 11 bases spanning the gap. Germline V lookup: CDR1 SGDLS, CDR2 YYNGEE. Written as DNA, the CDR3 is TGTGCCAGCAGCGTAATGGACGGACATAACTATGGCTACACCTTC. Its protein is CASSVMDGHNYGYTF.

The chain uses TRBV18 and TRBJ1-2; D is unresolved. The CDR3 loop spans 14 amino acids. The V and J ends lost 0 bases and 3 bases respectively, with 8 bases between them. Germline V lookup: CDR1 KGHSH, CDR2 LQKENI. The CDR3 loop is CASSPPIDDYGYTF. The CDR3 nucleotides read TGTGCCAGCTCACCACCGATAGATGACTATGGCTACACCTTC.